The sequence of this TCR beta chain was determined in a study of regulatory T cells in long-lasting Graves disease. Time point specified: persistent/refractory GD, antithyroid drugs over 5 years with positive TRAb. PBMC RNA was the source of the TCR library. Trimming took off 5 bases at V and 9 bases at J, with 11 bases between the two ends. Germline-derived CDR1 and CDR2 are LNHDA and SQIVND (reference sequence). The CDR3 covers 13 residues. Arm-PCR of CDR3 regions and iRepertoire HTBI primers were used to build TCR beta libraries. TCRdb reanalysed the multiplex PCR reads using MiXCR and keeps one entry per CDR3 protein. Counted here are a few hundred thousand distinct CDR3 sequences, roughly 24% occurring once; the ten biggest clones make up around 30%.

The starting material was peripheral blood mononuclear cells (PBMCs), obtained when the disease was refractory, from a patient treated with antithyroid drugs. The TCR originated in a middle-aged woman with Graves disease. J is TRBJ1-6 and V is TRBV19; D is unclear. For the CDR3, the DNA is TGTGCCAGTAGTGAGGATCCTAGTTCACCCCTCCACTTT. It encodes CASSEDPSSPLHF.